This T cell receptor (beta chain) was retrieved from a study of T cells after posttransplantation cyclophosphamide. General study results and limits: Later post-transplant blood repertoires were often dominated by donor CD8+ memory clones.

This clone was counted ten times or more. Antigen unknown. The V gene's germline CDR1 is MNHNS and CDR2 SASEGT. This CDR3 contains 15 residues. The J segment lost 2 bases and the V segment lost 0 bases, leaving 3 bases of the junction unmatched. Measured with immunoSEQ multiplex PCR; TCRdb has only the in-frame clones, and not every one. This sample carries approximately 25,000 clones, none of them present only once. The gene calls are TRBV6-1 and TRBJ2-7; 8 nucleotides align to TRBD1. This receptor was taken from a woman in her 50s in good health, CMV-negative, and a related stem cell transplant donor. The sequencing sample was made of PBMCs. Here the CDR3 reads CASSEAPGQAYEQYF. CDR3 DNA sequence: TGTGCCAGCAGTGAAGCACCGGGACAGGCCTACGAGCAGTACTTC.